The T cell receptor (beta chain) described here comes from a study of identical twins. TCRdb recomputed calls from the 5' RACE reads with MiXCR, one row per CDR3 protein. The table includes roughly 250,000 distinct CDR3 sequences, roughly 7% detected once. The CDR3 is 15 amino acids. Deletions cut 2 bases from V and 3 bases from J, with 14 bases between. Germline V gene data show CDR1 as LGHDT and CDR2 as YNNKEL (reference sequence). This sample also appeared in a second study, on yellow fever vaccine responses in identical twins.

Sequenced sample: memory (CD45RO+) T cells sorted from blood. The J gene is TRBJ2-7, the V gene TRBV3-1, with D maybe TRBD2 (7 bases). The source of this sequence is a woman between 18 and 29 years old in good health. This CDR3 reads CASSQSGASGYEQYF. In DNA form, the CDR3 reads TGTGCCAGCAGCCAATCGGGGGCTAGCGGCTACGAGCAGTACTTC.